The following is a TCR beta chain sequence with its context. Unique molecular identifiers were present on the cDNA, which also gained a universal primer site by template switching. TCRdb used MiXCR to reprocess the 5' RACE reads, holding one entry per CDR3 protein. The repertoire has approximately 700,000 distinct CDR3 sequences, about 20% of them found once; the top ten carry less than 15%. The data are from a study of identical twins. Germline assignment: CDR1 SEHNR and CDR2 FQNEAQ (reference sequence). The CDR3 contains 17 residues. The V and J ends lost 5 bases and 2 bases respectively, with 22 bases between them. The same specimen was also included in a second study, on T cells expressing NK-cell markers.

The chain joins TRBV7-9 to TRBJ2-7; D is unclear. The sequence was collected from a woman between 18 and 30 years old in good health. The sequenced material came from PBMCs. CDR3 bases: TGTGCCAGCAGCCCAAGAGTCGGCGAAGCTTATCCCTACGAGCAGTACTTC. This translates into CASSPRVGEAYPYEQYF.